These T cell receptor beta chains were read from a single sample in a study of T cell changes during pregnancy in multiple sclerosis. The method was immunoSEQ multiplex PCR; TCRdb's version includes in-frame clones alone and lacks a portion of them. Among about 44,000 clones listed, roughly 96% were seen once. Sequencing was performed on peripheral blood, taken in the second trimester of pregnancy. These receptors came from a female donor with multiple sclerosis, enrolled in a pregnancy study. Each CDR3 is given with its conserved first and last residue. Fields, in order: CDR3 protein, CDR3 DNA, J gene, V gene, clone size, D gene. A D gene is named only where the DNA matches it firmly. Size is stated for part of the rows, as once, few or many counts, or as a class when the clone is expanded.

CDR3 protein: CASLNRALYNEQFF
CDR3 DNA: TGTGCCAGCCTCAACAGGGCCCTATACAATGAGCAGTTCTTC
J gene: TRBJ2-1
V gene: TRBV18
clone size: once
D gene: -

CDR3 protein: CASSLYQNEQYF
CDR3 DNA: TGTGCCAGCAGCTTGTACCAGAATGAGCAGTACTTC
J gene: TRBJ2-7
V gene: TRBV7-2
clone size: -
D gene: -

CDR3 protein: CASNGQGVYGYTF
CDR3 DNA: TGTGCCAGCAACGGACAGGGGGTCTATGGCTACACCTTC
J gene: TRBJ1-2
V gene: TRBV7-9
clone size: once
D gene: TRBD1

CDR3 protein: CSSLRGCSYEQYF
CDR3 DNA: TGCAGCTCCCTAAGGGGGTGCTCCTACGAGCAGTACTTC
J gene: TRBJ2-7
V gene: TRBV29-1
clone size: -
D gene: -

CDR3 protein: CASQDRQNTGELFF
CDR3 DNA: TGTGCCAGCCAGGACAGACAGAACACCGGGGAGCTGTTTTTT
J gene: TRBJ2-2
V gene: TRBV2
clone size: -
D gene: -

CDR3 protein: CSARGLTEAFF
CDR3 DNA: TGCAGTGCTAGAGGACTAACTGAAGCTTTCTTT
J gene: TRBJ1-1
V gene: TRBV20-1
clone size: -
D gene: -

CDR3 protein: CASSLGGAGGDQPQHF
CDR3 DNA: TGTGCCAGCAGCTTAGGCGGGGCAGGCGGGGATCAGCCCCAGCATTTT
J gene: TRBJ1-5
V gene: TRBV13
clone size: -
D gene: -

CDR3 protein: CASSRSGRDTGELFF
CDR3 DNA: TGCGCCAGCAGCCGAAGCGGGAGGGACACCGGGGAGCTGTTTTTT
J gene: TRBJ2-2
V gene: TRBV5-1
clone size: -
D gene: TRBD2

CDR3 protein: CASSSTGTSASYEQYF
CDR3 DNA: TGCGCCAGCAGCTCTACCGGGACTAGCGCCTCCTACGAGCAGTACTTC
J gene: TRBJ2-7
V gene: TRBV4-1
clone size: -
D gene: TRBD2

CDR3 protein: CASSMDRKDYNEQFF
CDR3 DNA: TGCGCCAGCAGTATGGACAGGAAGGACTACAATGAGCAGTTCTTC
J gene: TRBJ2-1
V gene: TRBV10-1
clone size: -
D gene: TRBD1

CDR3 protein: CASSLGQGTTDTQYF
CDR3 DNA: TGTGCCAGCAGCCTAGGACAGGGCACCACAGATACGCAGTATTTT
J gene: TRBJ2-3
V gene: TRBV5-8
clone size: -
D gene: TRBD1

CDR3 protein: CASSSWARTDTQYF
CDR3 DNA: TGTGCCAGCAGTTCCTGGGCACGCACAGATACGCAGTATTTT
J gene: TRBJ2-3
V gene: TRBV6-6
clone size: -
D gene: -

CDR3 protein: CASSPFLNEQFF
CDR3 DNA: TGTGCCAGCAGTCCTTTCCTCAATGAGCAGTTCTTC
J gene: TRBJ2-1
V gene: TRBV7-9
clone size: -
D gene: -

CDR3 protein: CASSSRSSGNTIYF
CDR3 DNA: TGTGCCAGCAGCTCCAGAAGCTCTGGAAACACCATATATTTT
J gene: TRBJ1-3
V gene: TRBV11-2
clone size: -
D gene: -

CDR3 protein: CASRSGTDYGYTF
CDR3 DNA: TGTGCCAGCAGGTCCGGGACAGACTATGGCTACACCTTC
J gene: TRBJ1-2
V gene: TRBV7-2
clone size: -
D gene: TRBD1

CDR3 protein: CASSQLTRGTNEQFF
CDR3 DNA: TGTGCCAGCAGCCAACTAACCAGGGGCACCAATGAGCAGTTCTTC
J gene: TRBJ2-1
V gene: TRBV14
clone size: -
D gene: -

CDR3 protein: CASPLAGETGEQFF
CDR3 DNA: TGTGCCAGCCCCCTAGCGGGGGAGACTGGTGAGCAGTTCTTC
J gene: TRBJ2-1
V gene: TRBV2
clone size: -
D gene: TRBD2

CDR3 protein: CASSGRQGAGTEAFF
CDR3 DNA: TGCGCCAGCAGCGGTAGACAGGGGGCAGGAACTGAAGCTTTCTTT
J gene: TRBJ1-1
V gene: TRBV5-1
clone size: -
D gene: TRBD1

CDR3 protein: CASSLPGQGTIETQYF
CDR3 DNA: TGTGCCAGCAGCCTACCGGGACAGGGAACGATAGAGACCCAGTACTTC
J gene: TRBJ2-5
V gene: TRBV7-9
clone size: -
D gene: TRBD1

CDR3 protein: CASTIAGLLTDTQYF
CDR3 DNA: TGCGCCAGTACAATAGCGGGATTACTCACAGATACGCAGTATTTT
J gene: TRBJ2-3
V gene: TRBV4-1
clone size: -
D gene: TRBD2

CDR3 protein: CASSLDRGPYNEQFF
CDR3 DNA: TGTGCCAGCAGTTTAGACAGGGGGCCCTACAATGAGCAGTTCTTC
J gene: TRBJ2-1
V gene: TRBV27
clone size: -
D gene: TRBD1

CDR3 protein: CASRPPRGGEQFF
CDR3 DNA: TGTGCCAGCAGACCGCCCAGAGGTGGTGAGCAGTTCTTC
J gene: TRBJ2-1
V gene: TRBV5-4
clone size: -
D gene: -

CDR3 protein: CAISPRDSAPEAFF
CDR3 DNA: TGTGCCATCAGCCCCCGGGACAGCGCTCCTGAAGCTTTCTTT
J gene: TRBJ1-1
V gene: TRBV10-3
clone size: -
D gene: TRBD1

CDR3 protein: CASSASGGADEQFF
CDR3 DNA: TGTGCCAGCAGTGCCAGCGGGGGGGCGGATGAGCAGTTCTTC
J gene: TRBJ2-1
V gene: TRBV6-4
clone size: -
D gene: TRBD2